Shown below are 30 T cell receptor beta chains from a single sample sequenced in a study of blood T cell repertoires in COVID-19. Sequencing was performed with immunoSEQ multiplex PCR; in TCRdb, only in-frame clones are kept and a portion is missing. The sample contains 25,000 to 35,000 clones, around 82% of which appear only once. Specimen: peripheral blood. These TCRs come from a man older than 75 with active or convalescent COVID-19.

The chain carries TRBV18 and TRBJ2-7; D remains ambiguous. Trimming took off 3 bases at V and 2 bases at J, with 8 bases between the two ends. CDR3 length: 13 residues. From germline, CDR1 is KGHSH and CDR2 LQKENI. The CDR3 here is CASSPASTYEQYF. In DNA, the CDR3 is TGTGCCAGCTCACCGGCCTCCACCTACGAGCAGTACTTC.

The chain is built from TRBV7-2 and TRBJ1-1; 7 nucleotides match TRBD1. This CDR3 spans 14 amino acids. Germline V gene sequence: CDR1 SGHTA, CDR2 FQGNSA. V shed 1 base, J shed 4 bases, and the junction held 3 bases outside the gene matches. In DNA, the CDR3 is TGTGCCAGCAGCTTAGACAGGGGTACCACTGAAGCTTTCTTT. Amino acids: CASSLDRGTTEAFF.

The V and J genes are TRBV18 and TRBJ1-2; D is perhaps TRBD1 (5 bases). Germline V gene data show CDR1 as KGHSH and CDR2 as LQKENI. V lost 3 bases and J 4 bases, leaving 18 bases between the germline ends. There are 16 residues in the CDR3. CDR3 sequence: CASSPFPAGLSYGYTF. As DNA, the CDR3 is TGTGCCAGCTCACCTTTTCCGGCAGGGCTGAGCTATGGCTACACCTTC.

In its sample, this clone was seen a few times. This chain connects TRBV5-1 to TRBJ2-7, with 7 positions matching TRBD1. The CDR3 totals 15 residues. The germline V gene encodes CDR1 SGHRS and CDR2 YFSETQ. Losses at the gene ends were 4 bases for V and 2 bases for J; bases not matched to a gene: 9. The DNA of the CDR3 is TGCGCCAGCAGCCGGCAGGACAGGCCCCCCTACGAGCAGTACTTC. Translated, it gives CASSRQDRPPYEQYF.

The CDR3 is CASRRANTGELFF. CDR3 bases: TGTGCCAGCAGACGGGCGAACACCGGGGAGCTGTTTTTT. The chain employs TRBV28 and TRBJ2-2; D is undetermined. This CDR3 region has 13 residues. V lost 6 bases to trimming and J lost 0 bases, with 5 bases between them. In germline, CDR1 is MDHEN, CDR2 SYDVKM.

The gene calls are TRBV5-5 and TRBJ1-1; 9 bases are shared with TRBD1. CDR3 length: 14 amino acids. Germline V lookup: CDR1 SGHKS, CDR2 YYEKEE (reference sequence). Trimming at V came to 7 bases and at J to 3 bases, leaving 7 bases not matched to a gene. The CDR3 sequence is CASSDRGSHTEAFF. The CDR3 coding sequence is TGTGCCAGCTCCGACAGGGGGAGCCACACTGAAGCTTTCTTT.

This sequence joins TRBV5-1 and TRBJ2-7; TRBD1 is a possible D gene (6 bases). Trimming removed 3 bases from V and 1 base from J, with 11 bases in between. Germline CDR1 and CDR2: SGHRS and YFSETQ. The CDR3 runs to 14 residues. CDR3 coding DNA: TGCGCCAGCAGCTCCCAGGGGAATTCCTACGAGCAGTACTTC. Protein: CASSSQGNSYEQYF.

This clone is a singleton in its sample. The chain couples TRBV20-1 to TRBJ2-7, with no clear D. The V end lost 3 bases, the J end lost 7 bases, and 10 bases lay between the germline ends. This CDR3 contains 11 residues. Germline V gene lookup returns CDR1 DFQATT and CDR2 SNEGSKA (reference sequence). CDR3 loop: CSARASLEQYF. The DNA for the CDR3 is TGCAGTGCTAGGGCTAGTCTAGAGCAGTACTTC.

Relative to its sample, this clone is medium-sized. The chain couples TRBV6-1 to TRBJ2-7, with 7 bases that match TRBD2. Germline CDR1 and CDR2: MNHNS and SASEGT. The V gene end was trimmed by 2 bases and the J gene end by 6 bases; junction bases not matched to a gene: 10. The CDR3 runs 15 residues. The CDR3 spells CASSELAGVAREQYF. DNA for the CDR3: TGTGCCAGCAGTGAACTCGCGGGAGTGGCGCGCGAGCAGTACTTC.

This clone was counted only a few times. At one end, the junction sequence differs from germline, possibly due to a read error. The gene calls are TRBV7-7 and TRBJ2-1; 11 bases match TRBD2. This CDR3 comprises 15 residues. Germline V gives CDR1 SSHAT, CDR2 FNYEAQ (reference sequence). The chain's CDR3 is CASSPGLAGNNEQFF. In nucleotides, the CDR3 is TGTGCTAGCAGCCCCGGACTAGCGGGCAACAATGAGCAGTTCTTC.

V usage is TRBV5-1 and J usage is TRBJ2-5, with 9 bases identical to TRBD2. The V gene's germline CDR1 is SGHRS and CDR2 YFSETQ. The CDR3 contains 13 residues. Trimming took 4 bases from V and 4 from J; bases not matched to a gene: 2. CDR3 sequence: CASSLLAGETQYF. In DNA form, the CDR3 reads TGCGCCAGCAGCCTACTAGCGGGAGAGACCCAGTACTTC.

The rearrangement joins TRBV19 to TRBJ2-1; maybe TRBD1 (8 bases). The CDR3 sequence is 16 residues long. V lost 5 bases and J 0 bases, leaving 14 bases between the germline ends. Germline V lookup: CDR1 LNHDA, CDR2 SQIVND (reference sequence). Here the CDR3 reads CASSGNRGGSYNEQFF. The CDR3 DNA reads as TGTGCCAGTAGTGGAAACAGGGGGGGCTCCTACAATGAGCAGTTCTTC.

The chain couples TRBV6-6 to TRBJ2-5; 7 bases align to TRBD2. This CDR3 has 15 residues. Germline CDR1 and CDR2: MNHNY and SVGAGI (reference sequence). V dropped 0 bases and J dropped 1; count of bases not matched to a gene: 2. Here the CDR3 DNA reads TGTGCCAGCAGTTACTCAGAGCGGGGCCAAGAGACCCAGTACTTC. It yields the protein CASSYSERGQETQYF.

A word on this clone: A read error may account for a junction end that differs from germline. This chain links TRBV14 with TRBJ1-6; D is unresolved. The CDR3 runs 12 residues. Germline V gene data show CDR1 as SGHDN and CDR2 as FVKESK. The CDR3 loop reads CAGSFRDSPLRF. In DNA, the CDR3 is TGTGCCGGCAGTTTCCGAGATTCACCCCTCCGCTTT. Full variable domain (outside the CDR3, taken from reference TRBV14 and TRBJ1-6): EAGVTQFPSHSVIEKGQTVTLRCDPISGHDNLYWYRRVMGKEIKFLLHFVKESKQDESGMPNNRFLAERTGGTYSTLKVQPAELEDSGVYFCAGSFRDSPLRFGNGTRLTVT.

The V call is TRBV19, the J call TRBJ2-2, with 7 bases matching TRBD2. Germline V gene data show CDR1 as LNHDA and CDR2 as SQIVND (reference sequence). CDR3 length equals 16 residues. After removal of 2 bases from V and 1 base from J, the junction contained 4 bases not matched to a gene. The CDR3 bases are TGTGCCAGTAGTATACGGGGGAGGGGGAACACCGGGGAGCTGTTTTTT. Translation: CASSIRGRGNTGELFF.

The CDR3 reads CASSSMTGGTEAFF. CDR3 DNA sequence: TGTGCCAGCAGCTCTATGACAGGGGGCACTGAAGCTTTCTTT. J is TRBJ1-1 and V is TRBV7-8, with 9 bases identical to TRBD1. The germline gives CDR1 SGHVS, CDR2 FQNEAQ. This CDR3 is built from 14 residues. V trimming: 4 bases; J trimming: 4 bases; junction bases outside the gene matches: 4.

The chain uses TRBV6-4 and TRBJ2-1; the match to TRBD2 covers 10 bases. The CDR3 runs 15 residues. The V segment lost 6 bases and the J segment 5 bases; nucleotides outside the gene matches: 7. Germline lookup yields CDR1 MRHNA and CDR2 SNTAGT. The CDR3 nucleotides are TGTGCCAGCAGCCGAGCGGGGGGGACACACAATGAGCAGTTCTTC. Its protein product is CASSRAGGTHNEQFF.

V is TRBV9 and J is TRBJ1-1; D not certain. The CDR3 has 14 residues. Germline CDR1 and CDR2: SGDLS and YYNGEE. Trimming removed 4 bases from V and 3 bases from J, with 13 bases in between. The CDR3 DNA reads as TGTGCCAGCAGCCCCCGGGAGGTGGACACTGAAGCTTTCTTT. Translation: CASSPREVDTEAFF.

V usage is TRBV6-5 and J usage is TRBJ2-3; D is unclear. The length of the CDR3 is 12 residues. The germline V gene has CDR1 MNHEY and CDR2 SVGAGI. The V end was cut by 0 bases, the J end by 6 bases, with 4 bases between. CDR3 coding DNA: TGTGCCAGCAGTTACTCGAGGGATACGCAGTATTTT. This gives the protein CASSYSRDTQYF.

This sequence joins TRBV7-2 and TRBJ2-2; D gene ambiguous. Per germline, CDR1 SGHTA and CDR2 FQGNSA. The CDR3 has 15 residues. V shed 3 bases and J shed 1 base, with 9 bases lying between them. In DNA form, the CDR3 reads TGTGCCAGCAGCTTTGTGCCGGGGAACACCGGGGAGCTGTTTTTT. Protein: CASSFVPGNTGELFF.

The chain uses TRBV6-1 and TRBJ1-2; possible D gene TRBD1, 6 bases. The germline V gene has CDR1 MNHNS and CDR2 SASEGT. Trimming removed 3 bases at V and 6 bases at J, with 17 bases between. There are 15 residues in the CDR3. CDR3 residues: CASSDRSRGEDGYTF. In nucleotides, the CDR3 is TGTGCCAGCAGTGATCGGTCCAGGGGCGAGGATGGCTACACCTTC.

This clone is categorized as medium-sized. This rearrangement joins TRBV19 to TRBJ2-7, with TRBD1 identical over 10 bases. This CDR3 region has 14 residues. Germline V gene sequence: CDR1 LNHDA, CDR2 SQIVND (reference sequence). V shed 6 bases and J 7 bases; nucleotides not matched to a gene: 9. Here the CDR3 DNA reads TGTGCCAGTAGGGGGACAGGGGAATTACGGGAGCAGTACTTC. Translating gives CASRGTGELREQYF.

This chain connects TRBV5-6 to TRBJ1-2, with D uncertain. The CDR3 consists of 13 residues. CDR1 and CDR2 (germline): SGHDT, YYEEEE. V was clipped by 3 bases and J by 2 bases, with 8 bases between them. The DNA for the CDR3 is TGTGCCAGCAGCTCCGGCAGGAACTATGGCTACACCTTC. This gives the protein CASSSGRNYGYTF.

The rearrangement uses TRBV6-5 and TRBJ2-5; TRBD1 aligns across 7 bases. Per germline, CDR1 MNHEY and CDR2 SVGAGI. The CDR3 loop spans 14 amino acids. The trim removed 6 bases at V and 3 bases at J, leaving 7 bases unmatched. The DNA of the CDR3 is TGTGCCAGCAGCCCCCAAGGACAGGAAGAGACCCAGTACTTC. As protein: CASSPQGQEETQYF.

Details on this clone: The same CDR3 arises from other DNA sequences in this sample as well. The V and J genes are TRBV3-1 (or the pseudogene TRBV3-2) and TRBJ1-4; 7 bases align to TRBD1. This CDR3 contains 14 residues. V lost 1 base, J lost 8 bases, and 4 bases stayed unmatched. Germline V gene lookup returns CDR1 LGHDT and CDR2 YNNKEL (reference sequence). In DNA form, the CDR3 reads TGTGCCAGCAGCCAAGGGACAGGTGGCGAAAAACTGTTTTTT. This codes for CASSQGTGGEKLFF.

This chain joins TRBV5-1 and TRBJ1-3; D is unresolved. Trimming stripped 4 bases from V and 2 bases from J, with 7 bases between. The CDR3 loop spans 13 amino acids. Germline CDR1 is SGHRS and CDR2 is YFSETQ. CDR3 DNA sequence: TGCGCCAGCAGCGAGGGCACTGGAAACACCATATATTTT. Protein product: CASSEGTGNTIYF.

This clone has just a few counts. This chain connects TRBV24-1 to TRBJ1-1; D call uncertain. This CDR3 region has 12 residues. The germline CDR1 and CDR2 sequences are KGHDR and SFDVKD. Trimming took off 4 bases at V and 4 bases at J, with 6 bases between the two ends. The CDR3 nucleotides read TGTGCCACCAGTGACCATTCCACTGAAGCTTTCTTT. It codes for CATSDHSTEAFF.

This clone was observed a few times. V usage is TRBV9 and J usage is TRBJ1-2, with D possibly matching TRBD1 (6 bases). The length of the CDR3 is 12 residues. V was cut by 4 bases and J by 7 bases, with 11 bases left in between. Per germline, CDR1 SGDLS and CDR2 YYNGEE. DNA for the CDR3: TGTGCCAGCAGCCGGGACAACGGTGGCTACACCTTC. It codes for CASSRDNGGYTF.

This clone was observed a few times. The chain has TRBV7-9 and TRBJ2-3; 7 nucleotides agree with TRBD1. Germline-derived CDR1 and CDR2 are SEHNR and FQNEAQ (reference sequence). This CDR3 is built from 16 residues. Losses at the gene ends were 5 bases for V and 6 bases for J; bases not matched to a gene: 14. The CDR3 DNA is TGTGCCAGCAGCCGATTCCAGGGACAGCGGACGGATACGCAGTATTTT. Protein sequence: CASSRFQGQRTDTQYF.

The V and J genes are TRBV7-9 and TRBJ2-1, with TRBD2 identical over 11 bases. Germline-derived CDR1 and CDR2 are SEHNR and FQNEAQ (reference sequence). V shed 5 bases, J shed 4 bases, and the junction held 16 bases outside the gene matches. The CDR3 has 19 residues. The CDR3 DNA is TGTGCCAGCAGCCAGGGACTAGCGGTCATCCGTAAAGGGTACAATGAGCAGTTCTTC. It encodes CASSQGLAVIRKGYNEQFF.